The clone carrying this T cell receptor (beta chain) appeared a few times. Between the trimmed V and J ends, which lost 5 bases and 7 bases, there was a span of 14 bases. This CDR3 is 13 amino acids long. The germline V gene encodes CDR1 MNHNS and CDR2 SASEGT. This sample stems from a study of human T cells and chemical hapten exposure. Turning to the study itself: Patches that contained 0.01% DPC were applied to the upper back and read at 6 days.

Time point reported: pre-sensitization, week 0. Treatment in this sample: therapeutic diphenylcyclopropenone sensitization with weekly scalp DPC. Prior to application of each patch test, blood was drawn. Each CDR3 protein is one row after TCRdb ran MiXCR on the RACE reads. The table shows 300,000 to 450,000 distinct CDR3 sequences, with roughly 5.3% occurring only once. This chain connects TRBV6-1 to TRBJ2-5, with D tentatively TRBD2 (5 bases). The sequencing used whole blood, collected in connection with sensitization to the hapten diphenylcyclopropenone (DPC). The clonotype originates from a woman between 50 and 59 years old with alopecia areata. Some clones in this sample may be carry-over from other donors' samples. The CDR3 bases are TGTGCCAGCAGTAGACGCCCCAGCGGGACCCAGTACTTC. It specifies CASSRRPSGTQYF.